A selection of T cell receptor beta chains follows, all from one sample in a study of T cell repertoires in cytomegalovirus infection. Their cognate antigens are unknown. In TCRdb, the reads were re-called with MiXCR into one record per CDR3 protein. The table has about 830,000 distinct CDR3 sequences, approximately 32% seen once. The sequences come from cultured CD8+ T cells from PBMCs, collected from culture after CMV antigen stimulation. The receptors derive from a human donor in good health (CMV status not recorded). Some clones in this sample may be carry-over from other donors' samples. Both conserved end residues are part of each CDR3. D genes are given only for firm matches. Clone size is shown for a subset of rows, as once, few, many or a class of expanded clone.

TRBJ2-3,TRBV20-1,TRBD2,-,CSARDPGLASDTQYF,TGCAGTGCTAGAGATCCGGGACTAGCGTCAGATACGCAGTATTTT
TRBJ2-7,TRBV2,-,-,CAPHGGRDYEQYF,TGTGCCCCCCATGGGGGCAGGGACTACGAGCAGTACTTC
TRBJ2-2,TRBV7-3,-,many,CASSPRGGELFF,TGTGCCAGCAGCCCCCGGGGCGGGGAGCTGTTTTTT
TRBJ2-7,TRBV2,TRBD1,few,CASRPTGQALEKYF,TGTGCCAGCAGGCCTACCGGACAGGCTCTCGAGAAGTACTTC
TRBJ2-7,TRBV15,-,-,CATSVRDATYEQYF,TGTGCCACCAGCGTGCGGGACGCCACCTACGAGCAGTACTTC
TRBJ1-1,TRBV28,-,-,CASSSRTASDTEAFF,TGTGCCAGCAGTTCCAGGACAGCCAGCGACACTGAAGCTTTCTTT
TRBJ2-1,TRBV15,-,once,CATSSAGSDNEQFF,TGTGCCACCAGCAGCGCGGGCTCCGACAATGAGCAGTTCTTC
TRBJ1-4,TRBV20-1,TRBD1,-,CSAEGQGKEKLFF,TGCAGTGCTGAGGGACAGGGAAAAGAAAAACTGTTTTTT
TRBJ1-5,TRBV7-9,TRBD1,many,CASSLTDRGQPQHF,TGTGCCAGCAGCTTAACCGACAGGGGTCAGCCCCAGCATTTT
TRBJ2-6,TRBV28,-,few,CASSLSITEDLGGANVLTF,TGTGCCAGCAGTTTATCCATAACAGAGGACCTTGGGGGGGCCAACGTCCTGACTTTC
TRBJ2-1,TRBV7-9,TRBD2,few,CASSLISRGGGNEQFF,TGTGCCAGCAGCTTAATTTCTCGGGGGGGCGGCAATGAGCAGTTCTTC
TRBJ2-1,TRBV20-1,TRBD1,-,CSASSDRGYNEQFF,TGCAGTGCTAGTTCGGACAGGGGCTACAATGAGCAGTTCTTC
TRBJ1-5,TRBV27,-,few,CASSLLGHQPQHF,TGTGCCAGCAGTCTCCTGGGACATCAGCCCCAGCATTTT
TRBJ2-2,TRBV9,-,-,CASSGTGAGVTGELFF,TGTGCCAGCAGCGGCACAGGGGCGGGGGTCACCGGGGAGCTGTTTTTT
TRBJ1-3,TRBV15,TRBD1,few,CATSRGKGTAGNTIYF,TGTGCCACCAGCAGAGGCAAAGGGACAGCCGGAAACACCATATATTTT
TRBJ2-1,TRBV2,TRBD2,-,CASSGLDPVPGGNEQFF,TGTGCCAGCAGCGGACTAGATCCGGTTCCTGGGGGTAATGAGCAGTTCTTC